These 16 T cell receptor beta chains were all obtained from the same sample, sequenced in a study of cytomegalovirus exposure and HLA in healthy donors (dated by TCRdb to about 2017). To prepare the library, the immunoSEQ multiplex PCR assay was applied. For the multiplex PCR, a mixture combining 60 forward primers for TCR Vbeta segments and 13 reverse primers for TCR Jbeta segments was used. This immuneACCESS table, as held by TCRdb, lists in-frame sequences with V and J called but not all clones. Of the missing ones, under half trace to an unresolved V gene in checked studies; the others have no known cause. The sample's records list 80,000 or so clones. 1.1% of the sample is taken by the ten largest. Sequencing was performed on PBMCs. These receptors came from a young woman in good health and CMV-seronegative.

The V gene is TRBV4-1, the J gene TRBJ2-3, with no clear D. The V and J ends lost 0 bases and 2 bases respectively, with 6 bases between them. The germline V gene encodes CDR1 MGHRA and CDR2 YSYEKL. The CDR3 length is 14 residues. The DNA of the CDR3 is TGCGCCAGCAGCCAAGAGGCAGTCACAGATACGCAGTATTTT. This translates into CASSQEAVTDTQYF.

The rearrangement joins TRBV28 to TRBJ1-6; no reliable D call. CDR1 and CDR2 from the germline V gene are MDHEN and SYDVKM. The ends were cut back, 4 bases at V and 7 bases at J, with 20 bases in the middle. The CDR3 has 17 residues. CDR3 sequence: CASSSHSRGFGNSPLHF. As DNA, the CDR3 is TGTGCCAGCAGTTCCCACTCGCGAGGCTTTGGGAATTCACCCCTCCACTTT. Full variable domain (remainder filled in from reference TRBV28 and TRBJ1-6): DVKVTQSSRYLVKRTGEKVFLECVQDMDHENMFWYRQDPGLGLRLIYFSYDVKMKEKGDIPEGYSVSREKKERFSLILESASTNQTSMYLCASSSHSRGFGNSPLHFGNGTRLTVT.

The chain couples TRBV30 to TRBJ1-2; unclear D gene. CDR1 is GTSNPN and CDR2 is SVGIG in the germline V gene (reference sequence). This CDR3 is built from 11 residues. Trimming left V 8 bases short and J 5 bases short, with 12 bases between. CDR3 in DNA: TGTGCCAAAGGCGAGGGTTATGGCTACACCTTC. Translation gives CAKGEGYGYTF.

This chain joins TRBV19 and TRBJ1-2; D unresolved. The CDR3 runs to 15 residues. V was shortened by 1 base and J by 6 bases, with 15 bases between the two germline ends. Germline V gene data show CDR1 as LNHDA and CDR2 as SQIVND (reference sequence). The CDR3 nucleotides are TGTGCCAGTAGTATAGCCTGGGGTAGAGGGAATGGCTACACCTTC. Translation gives CASSIAWGRGNGYTF.

The chain joins TRBV19 to TRBJ1-2; the match to TRBD1 covers 8 bases. The CDR3 sequence is 14 residues long. The V gene end was trimmed by 5 bases and the J gene end by 7 bases; junction bases not matched to a gene: 9. CDR1 LNHDA and CDR2 SQIVND come from the germline V gene (reference sequence). The CDR3 region has the DNA TGTGCCAGTAGTGTGCAGGGGGCGCAAAGTGGCTACACCTTC. Encoded protein: CASSVQGAQSGYTF.

This chain joins TRBV7-2 and TRBJ2-7, with 8 bases aligning to TRBD2. This CDR3 has 14 residues. After removal of 3 bases from V and 2 bases from J, the junction contained 3 bases not matched to a gene. Germline CDR1 SGHTA, CDR2 FQGNSA. The DNA of the CDR3 is TGTGCCAGCAGCTTGGGCGGGGGGCCCTACGAGCAGTACTTC. Translated: CASSLGGGPYEQYF.

The rearrangement joins TRBV19 to TRBJ1-4; the D gene is possibly TRBD1 (5 bases). V was trimmed by 5 bases and J by 10 bases, leaving 20 bases between them. Germline CDR1 and CDR2: LNHDA and SQIVND (reference sequence). This CDR3 has 15 residues. The CDR3 sequence is CASSLKNSGTGKLFF. As DNA, the CDR3 is TGTGCCAGTAGTCTAAAGAATTCCGGGACTGGAAAACTGTTTTTT.

This chain uses TRBV29-1 with TRBJ2-3, with 12 nucleotides matching TRBD2. The CDR3 sequence is 17 residues long. Germline values: CDR1 SQVTM, CDR2 ANQGSEA. Trimming at V came to 5 bases and at J to 1 base, leaving 10 bases not matched to a gene. The CDR3 DNA sequence: TGCAGCGTTCCGGGGACTAGCGGGTCTTGGGGCACAGATACGCAGTATTTT. This sequence encodes CSVPGTSGSWGTDTQYF.

The chain combines TRBV19 with TRBJ2-5, with D possibly being TRBD1 (5 bases). There are 15 residues in the CDR3. The germline V and J ends were trimmed by 5 bases and 2 bases, with 15 bases remaining between them. The germline gives CDR1 LNHDA, CDR2 SQIVND (reference sequence). The CDR3 region is CASSLYGQLQETQYF. CDR3 DNA sequence: TGTGCCAGTAGTCTCTACGGACAACTGCAAGAGACCCAGTACTTC.

V is TRBV15 and J is TRBJ2-7; D remains ambiguous. V was shortened by 0 bases and J by 1 base, with 7 bases between the two germline ends. The germline V gene has CDR1 LNHNV and CDR2 YYDKDF (reference sequence). This CDR3 is 14 amino acids long. In DNA form, the CDR3 reads TGTGCCACCAGCAGAGACAGGCCTTCCTACGAGCAGTACTTC. It translates to CATSRDRPSYEQYF.

This rearrangement joins TRBV28 to TRBJ1-2; TRBD1 might be the D (5 bases). V was trimmed by 10 bases and J by 1 base, leaving 16 bases between them. This CDR3 contains 14 residues. Germline lookup yields CDR1 MDHEN and CDR2 SYDVKM. CDR3 amino acids: CATDSFPRNYGYTF. CDR3 sequence (DNA): TGTGCCACCGACAGCTTTCCACGTAACTATGGCTACACCTTC.

V is TRBV14 and J is TRBJ1-2; no firm D call. The germline CDR1 and CDR2 sequences are SGHDN and FVKESK. V gave up 0 bases and J gave up 2 bases, with 7 bases separating them. The CDR3 consists of 14 residues. The CDR3 spells CASSQDPVNYGYTF. DNA of the CDR3: TGTGCCAGCAGCCAAGATCCGGTAAACTATGGCTACACCTTC.

The chain has TRBV5-5 and TRBJ1-2; 9 bases are a match to TRBD1. Germline V gene data show CDR1 as SGHKS and CDR2 as YYEKEE (reference sequence). With V trimmed by 5 bases and J by 4 bases, 6 bases remained unmatched. The CDR3 consists of 14 residues. The CDR3 here is CASREGQGIYGYTF. The DNA for the CDR3 is TGTGCCAGCAGGGAAGGACAGGGGATCTATGGCTACACCTTC.

The chain has TRBV27 and TRBJ2-1; perhaps TRBD2 as D (6 bases). There are 16 residues in the CDR3. V gave up 2 bases and J gave up 7 bases, with 18 bases separating them. From germline, CDR1 is MNHEY and CDR2 SMNVEV (reference sequence). CDR3 coding DNA: TGTGCCAGCAGTTTAAAACTAGCATCCTTCCAGAATGAGCAGTTCTTC. Translating it yields CASSLKLASFQNEQFF.

This rearrangement joins TRBV6-6 to TRBJ1-2; 9 nucleotides line up with TRBD1. V gave up 11 bases and J gave up 6 bases; unmatched junction bases: 10. The CDR3 spans 13 residues. Germline V gene sequence: CDR1 MNHNY, CDR2 SVGAGI (reference sequence). DNA for the CDR3: TGTGCCTGCGGGGTGGGGACAGGGAATGGCTACACCTTC. Amino acids: CACGVGTGNGYTF.

The V call is TRBV18, the J call TRBJ1-1; a possible D gene is TRBD1 (5 bases). V was shortened by 3 bases and J by 0 bases, with 11 bases between the two germline ends. CDR3 length equals 15 residues. Germline CDR1 reads KGHSH; CDR2 reads LQKENI. CDR3 nucleotides: TGTGCCAGCTCACCCCGACAGCTATTGAACACTGAAGCTTTCTTT. Encoded protein: CASSPRQLLNTEAFF.